The 9 T cell receptor beta chains below all came from one sample that was sequenced in a study of T cell changes during pregnancy in multiple sclerosis. The assay was immunoSEQ multiplex PCR, and TCRdb's table has in-frame clones only and misses some. The sample contains about 100,000 clones, approximately 94% of which appear only once. The specimen was peripheral blood, collected after pregnancy. These receptors were collected from a female donor with multiple sclerosis, enrolled in a pregnancy study.

This clone appeared a single time. The CDR3 sequence: CASRGGAMYNSPLHF. The CDR3 coding sequence is TGTGCCAGCAGAGGGGGCGCGATGTATAATTCACCCCTCCACTTT. This rearrangement joins TRBV13 to TRBJ1-6; 7 bases align to TRBD1. Germline loops: CDR1 PRHDT, CDR2 FYEKMQ (reference sequence). This CDR3 has 15 amino acids. The junction had 6 bases not matched to a gene; V was cut back by 6 bases and J by 4 bases.

This chain connects TRBV5-1 to TRBJ1-1; D is undetermined. Trimming took off 1 base at V and 2 bases at J, with 6 bases between the two ends. The germline V gene encodes CDR1 SGHRS and CDR2 YFSETQ. The CDR3 totals 13 residues. In DNA form, the CDR3 reads TGCGCCAGCAGCTTGCCAGATAACACTGAAGCTTTCTTT. Its protein is CASSLPDNTEAFF.

CDR3 region: CASSQRTVSHYGYTF. The CDR3 coding sequence is TGTGCCAGCAGCCAGAGGACAGTCTCTCACTATGGCTACACCTTC. The rearrangement uses TRBV6-1 and TRBJ1-2, with D tentatively TRBD1 (6 bases). CDR1 is MNHNS and CDR2 is SASEGT in the germline V gene. This CDR3 is built from 15 residues. Trimming took 6 bases from V and 3 from J, leaving 17 bases between them.

The chain recombines TRBV7-6 with TRBJ2-2, with 9 bases identical to TRBD2. Trimming removed 7 bases from V and 0 bases from J; junction bases left unmatched: 12. The germline gives CDR1 SGHVS, CDR2 FNYEAQ. The CDR3 runs to 18 residues. The CDR3 DNA reads TGTGCCAGCAACCTATTGACTAGCGGAGACGCGAACACCGGGGAGCTGTTTTTT. Translation: CASNLLTSGDANTGELFF.

This chain joins TRBV4-2 and TRBJ1-4; 9 nucleotides line up with TRBD1. The CDR3 loop spans 15 amino acids. V dropped 1 base and J dropped 8; count of bases not matched to a gene: 5. Per the germline V gene, CDR1 is LGHNA and CDR2 is YNFKEQ. The CDR3 loop is CASSQGGTGWEKLFF. The CDR3, as DNA: TGTGCCAGCAGCCAAGGAGGGACAGGGTGGGAAAAACTGTTTTTT.

This rearrangement joins TRBV29-1 to TRBJ1-1, with D tentatively TRBD1 (5 bases). There are 13 residues in the CDR3. Trimming left V 3 bases short and J 1 base short, with 9 bases between. Germline V gene data show CDR1 as SQVTM and CDR2 as ANQGSEA. The CDR3 here is CSVDRGGNTEAFF. As DNA, the CDR3 is TGCAGCGTTGACCGGGGGGGGAACACTGAAGCTTTCTTT.

The genes are TRBV15 and TRBJ1-1; possibly TRBD1 for D (5 bases). The germline V gene encodes CDR1 LNHNV and CDR2 YYDKDF (reference sequence). The CDR3 sequence is 13 residues long. V lost 8 bases, J lost 1 base, and 11 bases lay in between. CDR3 bases: TGTGCCACCGGCCTTGGACAGAACACTGAAGCTTTCTTT. Translating it yields CATGLGQNTEAFF.

The rearrangement links TRBV11-2 to TRBJ2-2, with 10 bases aligning to TRBD2. The CDR3 has 15 residues. The V gene's germline CDR1 is SGHAT and CDR2 FQNNGV. Trimming at V came to 5 bases and at J to 3 bases, leaving 3 bases not matched to a gene. This CDR3 is CASSPGTSDTGELFF. Here the CDR3 DNA reads TGTGCCAGCAGCCCCGGGACTAGCGACACCGGGGAGCTGTTTTTT.

This chain joins TRBV6-1 and TRBJ2-7, with 7 bases fitting TRBD2. The CDR3 is 14 residues long. Per the germline V gene, CDR1 is MNHNS and CDR2 is SASEGT. Trimming at V came to 6 bases and at J to 5 bases, leaving 10 bases not matched to a gene. The CDR3 is CASSGRGGIDEQYF. The CDR3 DNA reads as TGTGCCAGCAGCGGGCGGGGAGGGATCGACGAGCAGTACTTC.